The 20 T cell receptor beta chains listed next were all sequenced from one sample in a study of T cells in Graves' hyperthyroidism and ophthalmopathy. It was RNA transcripts that yielded the amplified TCR beta CDR3 regions. HTBI primers drove first-round RT-PCR of the TCR CDR3. TCRdb reprocessed the multiplex PCR reads via MiXCR and lists one record per CDR3 protein. The sample consists of under 350,000 distinct CDR3 sequences, approximately 22% of them appearing once. The sequenced sample consisted of blood. The receptors originated from a woman in her 50s with Graves' hyperthyroidism.

The chain couples TRBV7-3 to TRBJ2-1; D assignment may be TRBD1 or TRBD2 (5 bases each). The CDR3 has 13 amino acids. Germline V gene lookup returns CDR1 SGHTA and CDR2 FQGTGA. Trimming left V 5 bases short and J 8 bases short, with 13 bases between. The CDR3 loop reads CASSPHRGYEQFF. The CDR3 DNA follows: TGTGCCAGCAGCCCCCACCGGGGCTATGAGCAGTTCTTC.

In its sample, this clonotype was seen a few times. The chain combines TRBV12-3 or TRBV12-4 with TRBJ1-3, with TRBD1 matching 8 bases. This CDR3 has 19 amino acids. Trimming removed 6 bases from V and 1 base from J; junction bases left unmatched: 17. The CDR3: CASSLGDRFQFISGNTIYF. In nucleotides, the CDR3 is TGTGCCAGCAGCCTCGGGGACAGGTTTCAGTTTATTTCTGGAAACACCATATATTTT.

This clonotype was seen only a few times. This sequence joins TRBV7-3 and TRBJ1-2; the D gene is possibly TRBD1 (5 bases). CDR1 and CDR2 from the germline V gene are SGHTA and FQGTGA. V was trimmed by 5 bases and J by 3 bases, leaving 22 bases between them. This CDR3 spans 17 amino acids. The CDR3: CASSLGAEGPRHYGYTF. The CDR3 DNA reads TGTGCCAGCAGCCTAGGAGCCGAGGGGCCTCGGCACTATGGCTACACCTTC.

As regards this clonotype: Given a much more abundant clone one base away, this may be a read error. The chain combines TRBV5-1 with TRBJ2-7; D is possibly TRBD2 (5 bases). CDR3 length: 16 amino acids. The V gene's germline CDR1 is SGHRS and CDR2 YFSETQ. Trimming took off 4 bases at V and 3 bases at J, with 20 bases between the two ends. The CDR3: CASSDKNGNRHYEQYF. The CDR3 DNA reads as TGCGCCAGCAGCGACAAAAACGGGAATCGGCACTACGAGCAGTACTTC.

The chain carries TRBV19 and TRBJ1-6; no definite D call. The ends were cut back, 0 bases at V and 9 bases at J, with 6 bases in the middle. This CDR3 contains 13 residues. Per the germline V gene, CDR1 is LNHDA and CDR2 is SQIVND (reference sequence). This CDR3 is CASSIEAFSPLHF. CDR3 in DNA: TGTGCCAGTAGTATAGAGGCCTTTTCACCCCTCCACTTT.

This clonotype was seen a few times. The chain uses TRBV9 and TRBJ1-1; 7 bases fit TRBD1. The germline gives CDR1 SGDLS, CDR2 YYNGEE. The V and J ends lost 3 bases and 1 base, in that order; junction bases with no gene match: 9. This CDR3 has 16 residues. This CDR3 reads CASSAQGDFWNTEAFF. CDR3 coding DNA: TGTGCCAGCAGCGCCCAGGGGGACTTCTGGAACACTGAAGCTTTCTTT.

There are many counts of this clonotype. The chain is built from TRBV5-1 and TRBJ1-1; TRBD1 might be the D (6 bases). Germline values: CDR1 SGHRS, CDR2 YFSETQ. V was trimmed by 0 bases and J by 8 bases, leaving 14 bases between them. CDR3 length: 14 amino acids. The CDR3: CASSLEGQWAEAFF. For the CDR3, the DNA is TGCGCCAGCAGCTTGGAAGGACAGTGGGCAGAAGCTTTCTTT.

This clonotype showed up many times. The V and J genes are TRBV9 and TRBJ2-7, with 7 bases identical to TRBD1. With 3 bases clipped from V and 3 bases from J, the junction kept 9 bases outside the gene matches. The CDR3 spans 15 residues. In germline, CDR1 is SGDLS, CDR2 YYNGEE. CDR3 bases: TGTGCCAGCAGCGCCGGGACAGCCCGAGACTACGAGCAGTACTTC. Residues: CASSAGTARDYEQYF.

This clonotype was seen repeatedly, ten times or more. The genes are TRBV12-3 or TRBV12-4 and TRBJ1-1; no definite D call. This CDR3 contains 17 residues. V was cut by 6 bases and J by 0 bases, with 20 bases left in between. This CDR3 is CASRDGRTNYMNTEAFF. CDR3 bases: TGTGCCAGCAGAGATGGACGGACCAATTACATGAACACTGAAGCTTTCTTT.

This clonotype has more than one count but fewer than ten. The chain combines TRBV5-1 with TRBJ2-5; 10 bases are shared with TRBD2. This CDR3 region has 15 residues. Germline trimming cut 2 bases from V and 1 base from J; bases unmatched to any gene: 2. Germline CDR1 is SGHRS and CDR2 is YFSETQ. The CDR3 nucleotides read TGCGCCAGCAGCTTTAGCGGGGGGCCCCAAGAGACCCAGTACTTC. Translation: CASSFSGGPQETQYF. Supplemented by reference TRBV5-1 and TRBJ2-5, the full variable domain reads KAGVTQTPRYLIKTRGQQVTLSCSPISGHRSVSWYQQTPGQGLQFLFEYFSETQRNKGNFPGRFSGRQFSNSRSEMNVSTLELGDSALYLCASSFSGGPQETQYFGPGTRLLVL.

At least ten counts were recorded for this clonotype. The CDR3 loop reads CSAVPGLVTDTQYF. CDR3 DNA: TGCAGTGCTGTCCCGGGACTAGTCACAGATACGCAGTATTTT. V usage is TRBV20-1 and J usage is TRBJ2-3; 8 positions match TRBD2. Looked up from germline, CDR1 is DFQATT and CDR2 is SNEGSKA (reference sequence). V lost 5 bases, J lost 2 bases, and 6 bases stayed unmatched. This CDR3 has 14 residues.

This clonotype was recorded at least ten times. The chain has TRBV6-1 and TRBJ2-7; maybe TRBD2 (5 bases). The CDR3 is made up of 13 amino acids. V was cut by 6 bases and J by 0 bases, with 9 bases left in between. CDR1 is MNHNS and CDR2 is SASEGT in the germline V gene. The CDR3 is CASRRVSSYEQYF. CDR3 in DNA: TGTGCCAGCAGGCGGGTCAGCTCCTACGAGCAGTACTTC.

The V gene is TRBV10-3, the J gene TRBJ1-5, with 10 bases aligning to TRBD1. Per the germline V gene, CDR1 is ENHRY and CDR2 is SYGVKD. The CDR3 has 15 amino acids. V lost 3 bases and J lost 6; bases outside the gene matches: 5. CDR3 in DNA: TGTGCCATCAGTGACTTGACAGGGGGCGGTCAGCCCCAGCATTTT. Residues: CAISDLTGGGQPQHF.

The chain employs TRBV4-1 and TRBJ2-7; no firm D call. Germline-derived CDR1 and CDR2 are MGHRA and YSYEKL. The CDR3 consists of 14 residues. The V gene lost 3 bases and the J gene lost 3 bases, with 12 bases spanning the gap. CDR3 nucleotide sequence: TGCGCCAGCAGCCACCCGGACGGAATCTACGAGCAGTACTTC. Protein sequence: CASSHPDGIYEQYF.

This clonotype was observed many times. This chain uses TRBV12-5 with TRBJ1-1; no clear D. With 1 base removed from V and 1 base from J, the gap between germline ends came to 7 bases. CDR1 LGHNT and CDR2 FRNRAP come from the germline V gene. This CDR3 has 14 amino acids. DNA for the CDR3: TGTGCTAGTGGTTTGGCCGGGCAGAACACTGAAGCTTTCTTT. It codes for CASGLAGQNTEAFF.

This clonotype was observed at least ten times. The gene calls are TRBV10-3 and TRBJ2-7; a possible D gene is TRBD1 (6 bases). There are 13 residues in the CDR3. With 5 bases removed from V and 6 bases from J, the gap between germline ends came to 14 bases. CDR1 and CDR2 from the germline V gene are ENHRY and SYGVKD. CDR3 sequence: CAISLPSRGEQYF. The CDR3 DNA is TGTGCCATCAGTCTCCCTAGCAGGGGCGAGCAGTACTTC.

This clonotype was seen many times. This chain links TRBV20-1 with TRBJ2-7; possible D gene TRBD1, 6 bases. This CDR3 contains 13 residues. The V end lost 3 bases, the J end lost 3 bases, and 12 bases lay between the germline ends. The germline gives CDR1 DFQATT, CDR2 SNEGSKA (reference sequence). CDR3 DNA sequence: TGCAGTGCTAGGGCAGGGGTTATCTACGAGCAGTACTTC. This sequence encodes CSARAGVIYEQYF.

The chain couples TRBV6-2 or TRBV6-3 to TRBJ2-7, with 12 bases lining up with TRBD2. The germline V gene has CDR1 MNHEY and CDR2 SVGEGT. V lost 2 bases to trimming and J lost 8 bases; unmatched junction nucleotides: 16. The CDR3 loop spans 18 amino acids. The CDR3 loop is CASSYLAGGPKEEDKQYF. The CDR3 DNA sequence: TGTGCCAGCAGTTACCTAGCGGGAGGGCCGAAAGAAGAGGACAAGCAGTACTTC.

This clonotype was counted many times. The gene calls are TRBV12-5 and TRBJ2-1; no definite D call. V was clipped by 5 bases and J by 9 bases, with 8 bases between them. The CDR3 extends over 11 amino acids. Germline V CDR1 and CDR2: LGHNT, FRNRAP. Here the CDR3 reads CASGGMGEQFF. CDR3 nucleotides: TGTGCTAGTGGTGGGATGGGTGAGCAGTTCTTC.

The V gene is TRBV7-9, the J gene TRBJ1-2, with 8 bases that match TRBD1. CDR3 length: 14 amino acids. V lost 3 bases to trimming and J lost 5 bases; unmatched junction nucleotides: 5. Germline CDR1 and CDR2: SEHNR and FQNEAQ (reference sequence). The CDR3 bases are TGTGCCAGCAGCTTTGGGACAGGACCGTATGGCTACACCTTC. Amino acids: CASSFGTGPYGYTF.